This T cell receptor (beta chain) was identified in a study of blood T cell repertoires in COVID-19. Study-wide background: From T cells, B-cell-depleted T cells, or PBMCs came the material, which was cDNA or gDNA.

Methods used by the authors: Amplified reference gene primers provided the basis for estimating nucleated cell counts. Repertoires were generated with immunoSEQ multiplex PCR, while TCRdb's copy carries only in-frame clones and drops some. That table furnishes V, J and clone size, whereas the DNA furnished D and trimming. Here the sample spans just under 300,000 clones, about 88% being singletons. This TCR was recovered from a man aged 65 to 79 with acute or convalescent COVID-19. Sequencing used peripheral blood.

CDR3 nucleotides: TGTGCCAGCAGCTTAGCGGGAGCAGCCACAGATACGCAGTATTTT. It yields the protein CASSLAGAATDTQYF. This chain links TRBV11-3 with TRBJ2-3, with a tentative D call TRBD2 (6 bases). There are 15 residues in the CDR3. Germline CDR1 and CDR2: SGHNT and YENEEA. V lost 1 base and J 2 bases, leaving 10 bases between the germline ends.